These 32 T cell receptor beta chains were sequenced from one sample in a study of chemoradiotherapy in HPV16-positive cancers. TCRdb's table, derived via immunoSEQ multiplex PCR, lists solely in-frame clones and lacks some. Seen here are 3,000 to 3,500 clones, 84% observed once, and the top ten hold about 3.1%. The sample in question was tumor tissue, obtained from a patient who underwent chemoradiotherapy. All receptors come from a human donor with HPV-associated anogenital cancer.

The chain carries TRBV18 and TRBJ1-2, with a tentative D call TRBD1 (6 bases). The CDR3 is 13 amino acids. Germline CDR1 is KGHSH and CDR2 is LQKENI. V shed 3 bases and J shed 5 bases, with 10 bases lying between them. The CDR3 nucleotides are TGTGCCAGCTCACCGGCGACAGGATATGGCTACACCTTC. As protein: CASSPATGYGYTF.

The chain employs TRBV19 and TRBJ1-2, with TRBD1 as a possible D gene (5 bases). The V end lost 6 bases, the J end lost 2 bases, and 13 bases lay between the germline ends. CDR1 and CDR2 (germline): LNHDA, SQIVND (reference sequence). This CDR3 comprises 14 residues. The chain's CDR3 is CASRTNEGNYGYTF. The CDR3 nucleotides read TGTGCCAGTAGAACTAACGAGGGGAACTATGGCTACACCTTC.

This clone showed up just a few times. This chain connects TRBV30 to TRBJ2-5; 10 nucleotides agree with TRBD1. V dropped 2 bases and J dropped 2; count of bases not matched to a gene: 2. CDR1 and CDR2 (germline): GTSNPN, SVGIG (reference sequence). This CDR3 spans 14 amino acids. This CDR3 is CAWSRQGAQETQYF. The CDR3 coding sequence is TGTGCCTGGAGTAGACAGGGGGCGCAAGAGACCCAGTACTTC.

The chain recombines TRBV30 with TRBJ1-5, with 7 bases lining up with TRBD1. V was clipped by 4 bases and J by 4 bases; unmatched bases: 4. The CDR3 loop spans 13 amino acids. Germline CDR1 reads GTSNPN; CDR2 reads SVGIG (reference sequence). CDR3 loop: CAWTGGRNQPQHF. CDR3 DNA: TGTGCCTGGACAGGGGGACGGAATCAGCCCCAGCATTTT.

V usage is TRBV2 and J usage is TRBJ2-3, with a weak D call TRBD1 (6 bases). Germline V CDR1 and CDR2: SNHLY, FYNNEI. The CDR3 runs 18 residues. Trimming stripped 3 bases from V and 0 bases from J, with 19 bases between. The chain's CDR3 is CASSDTQGRGTSTDTQYF. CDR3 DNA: TGTGCCAGCAGTGATACTCAAGGCAGGGGTACGAGCACAGATACGCAGTATTTT.

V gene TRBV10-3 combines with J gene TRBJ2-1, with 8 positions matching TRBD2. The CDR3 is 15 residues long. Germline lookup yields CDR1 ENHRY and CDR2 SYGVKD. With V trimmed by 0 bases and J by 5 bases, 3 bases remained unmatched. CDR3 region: CAISESSGGHNEQFF. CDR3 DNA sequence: TGTGCCATCAGTGAGTCCAGCGGGGGTCACAATGAGCAGTTCTTC.

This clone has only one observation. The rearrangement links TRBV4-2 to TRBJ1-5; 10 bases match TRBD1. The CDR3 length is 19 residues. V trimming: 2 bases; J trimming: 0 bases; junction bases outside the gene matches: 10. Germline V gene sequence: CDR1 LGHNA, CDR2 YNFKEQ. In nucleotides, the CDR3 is TGTGCCAGCAGCCAAAAAGGCGGGACAGGGGCCTATAGCAATCAGCCCCAGCATTTT. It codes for CASSQKGGTGAYSNQPQHF.

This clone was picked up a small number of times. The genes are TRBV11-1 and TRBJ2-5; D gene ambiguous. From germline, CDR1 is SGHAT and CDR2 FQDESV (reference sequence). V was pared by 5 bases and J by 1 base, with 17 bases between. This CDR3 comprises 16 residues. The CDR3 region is CASSPRRAASQETQYF. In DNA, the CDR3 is TGTGCCAGCAGCCCCCGACGCGCCGCAAGCCAAGAGACCCAGTACTTC.

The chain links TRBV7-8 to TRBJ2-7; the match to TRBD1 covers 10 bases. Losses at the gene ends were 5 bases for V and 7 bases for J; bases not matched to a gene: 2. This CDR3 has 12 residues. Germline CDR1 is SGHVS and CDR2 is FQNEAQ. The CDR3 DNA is TGTGCCAGCAGCGGACAGGGGGAGGAGCAGTACTTC. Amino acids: CASSGQGEEQYF.

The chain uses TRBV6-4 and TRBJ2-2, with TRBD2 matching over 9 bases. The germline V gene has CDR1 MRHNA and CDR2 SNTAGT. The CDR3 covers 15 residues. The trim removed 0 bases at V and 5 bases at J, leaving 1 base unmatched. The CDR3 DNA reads TGTGCCAGCAGTGACTCTAGCGGGGGAACCGGGGAGCTGTTTTTT. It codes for CASSDSSGGTGELFF.

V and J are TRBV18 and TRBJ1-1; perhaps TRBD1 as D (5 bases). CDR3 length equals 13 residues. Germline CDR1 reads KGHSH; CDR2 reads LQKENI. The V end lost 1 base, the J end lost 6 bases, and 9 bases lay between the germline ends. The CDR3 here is CASSPQGGAEAFF. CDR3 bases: TGTGCCAGCTCACCACAGGGAGGGGCTGAAGCTTTCTTT.

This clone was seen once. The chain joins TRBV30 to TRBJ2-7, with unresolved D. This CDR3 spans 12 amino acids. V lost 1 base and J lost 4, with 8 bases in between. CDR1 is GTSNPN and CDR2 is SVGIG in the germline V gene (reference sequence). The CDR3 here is CAWSGESYEQYF. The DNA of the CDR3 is TGTGCCTGGAGTGGGGAAAGTTACGAGCAGTACTTC.

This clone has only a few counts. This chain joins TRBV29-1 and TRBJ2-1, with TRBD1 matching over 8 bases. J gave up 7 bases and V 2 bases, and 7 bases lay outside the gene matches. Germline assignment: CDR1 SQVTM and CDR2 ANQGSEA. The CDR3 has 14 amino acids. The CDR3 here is CSVERQGAGNEQFF. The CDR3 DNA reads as TGCAGCGTTGAACGTCAGGGGGCCGGGAATGAGCAGTTCTTC.

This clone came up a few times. The CDR3 DNA is TGCGCCAGCAGCGCAACAGGGATCAACACTGAAGCTTTCTTT. Translation: CASSATGINTEAFF. This chain connects TRBV5-1 to TRBJ1-1, with a possible D match to TRBD1 (6 bases). The CDR3 covers 14 residues. Germline CDR1 is SGHRS and CDR2 is YFSETQ. Trimming cost V 4 bases and J 2 bases, with 12 bases left between them.

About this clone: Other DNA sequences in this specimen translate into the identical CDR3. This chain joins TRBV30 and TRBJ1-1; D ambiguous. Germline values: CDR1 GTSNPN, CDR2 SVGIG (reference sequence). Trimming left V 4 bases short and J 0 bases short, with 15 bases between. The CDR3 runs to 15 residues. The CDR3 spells CAWTRGRIMNTEAFF. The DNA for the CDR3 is TGTGCCTGGACCCGAGGGCGGATCATGAACACTGAAGCTTTCTTT.

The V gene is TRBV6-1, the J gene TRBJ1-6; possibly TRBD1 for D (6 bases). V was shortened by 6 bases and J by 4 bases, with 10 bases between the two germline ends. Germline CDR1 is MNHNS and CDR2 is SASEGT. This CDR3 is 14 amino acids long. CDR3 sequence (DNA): TGTGCCAGCAGCTGGGACACGTATAATTCACCCCTCCACTTT. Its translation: CASSWDTYNSPLHF.

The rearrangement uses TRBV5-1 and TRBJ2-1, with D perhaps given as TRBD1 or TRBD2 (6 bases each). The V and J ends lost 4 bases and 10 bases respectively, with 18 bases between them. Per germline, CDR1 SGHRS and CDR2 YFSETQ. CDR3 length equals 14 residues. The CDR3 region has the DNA TGCGCCAGCAGCACCGGGGGCGATGGGGGGGAGCAGTTCTTC. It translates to CASSTGGDGGEQFF.

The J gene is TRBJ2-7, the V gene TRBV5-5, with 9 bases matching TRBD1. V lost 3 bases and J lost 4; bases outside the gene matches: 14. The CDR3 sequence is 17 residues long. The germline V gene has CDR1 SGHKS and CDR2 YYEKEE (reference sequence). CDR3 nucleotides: TGTGCCAGCAGCTGGGCGGGCGGGACAGGGACCACTTACGAGCAGTACTTC. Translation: CASSWAGGTGTTYEQYF.

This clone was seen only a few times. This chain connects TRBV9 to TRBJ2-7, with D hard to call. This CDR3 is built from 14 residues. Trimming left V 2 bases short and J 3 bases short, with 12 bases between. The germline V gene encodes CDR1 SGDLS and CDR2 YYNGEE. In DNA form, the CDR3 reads TGTGCCAGCAGCGTCCAGGCAGGTAACTACGAGCAGTACTTC. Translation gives CASSVQAGNYEQYF.

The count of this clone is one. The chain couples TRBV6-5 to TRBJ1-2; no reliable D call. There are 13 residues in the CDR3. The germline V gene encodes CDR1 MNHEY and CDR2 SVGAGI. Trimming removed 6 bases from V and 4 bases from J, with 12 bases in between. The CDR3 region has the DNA TGTGCCAGCAGACACCCAGAGGTCTATGGCTACACCTTC. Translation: CASRHPEVYGYTF.

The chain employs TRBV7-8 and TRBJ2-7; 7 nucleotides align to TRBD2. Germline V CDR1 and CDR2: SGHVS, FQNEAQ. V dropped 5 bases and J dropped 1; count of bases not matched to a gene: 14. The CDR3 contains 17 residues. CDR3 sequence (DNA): TGTGCCAGCAGCAATGGACTAGGGACTACACAATCCTACGAGCAGTACTTC. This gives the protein CASSNGLGTTQSYEQYF.

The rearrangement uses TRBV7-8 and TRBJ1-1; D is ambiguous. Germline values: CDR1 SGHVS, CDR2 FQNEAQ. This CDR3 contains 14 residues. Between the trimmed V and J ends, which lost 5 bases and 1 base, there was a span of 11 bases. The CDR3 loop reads CASSLVYGNTEAFF. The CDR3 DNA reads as TGTGCCAGCAGCCTAGTTTACGGGAACACTGAAGCTTTCTTT.

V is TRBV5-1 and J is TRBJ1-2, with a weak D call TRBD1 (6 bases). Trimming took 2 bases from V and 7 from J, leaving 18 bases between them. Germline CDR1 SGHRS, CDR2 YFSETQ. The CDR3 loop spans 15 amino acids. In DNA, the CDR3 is TGCGCCAGCAGCTTAGGGACAACCGTCAGAGCTGGCTACACCTTC. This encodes CASSLGTTVRAGYTF.

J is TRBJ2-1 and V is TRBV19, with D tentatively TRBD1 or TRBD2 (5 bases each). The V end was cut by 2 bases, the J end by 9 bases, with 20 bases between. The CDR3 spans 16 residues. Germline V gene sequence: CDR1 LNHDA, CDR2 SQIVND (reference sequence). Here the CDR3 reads CASSIKGLAPTGEQFF. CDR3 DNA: TGTGCCAGTAGTATAAAAGGGCTAGCTCCTACAGGTGAGCAGTTCTTC.

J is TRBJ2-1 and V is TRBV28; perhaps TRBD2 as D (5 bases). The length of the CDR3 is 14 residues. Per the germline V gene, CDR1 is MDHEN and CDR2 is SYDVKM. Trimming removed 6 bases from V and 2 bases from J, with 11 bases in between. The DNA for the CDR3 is TGTGCCAGCAGAGAAAGCGGAACCTACAATGAGCAGTTCTTC. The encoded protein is CASRESGTYNEQFF. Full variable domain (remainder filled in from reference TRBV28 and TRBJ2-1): DVKVTQSSRYLVKRTGEKVFLECVQDMDHENMFWYRQDPGLGLRLIYFSYDVKMKEKGDIPEGYSVSREKKERFSLILESASTNQTSMYLCASRESGTYNEQFFGPGTRLTVL.

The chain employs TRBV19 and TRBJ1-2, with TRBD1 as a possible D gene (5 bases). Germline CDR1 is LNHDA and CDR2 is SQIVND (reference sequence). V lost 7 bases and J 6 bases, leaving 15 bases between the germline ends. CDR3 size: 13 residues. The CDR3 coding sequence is TGTGCCAGTACCGTCGGGGGGGAAAATGGCTACACCTTC. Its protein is CASTVGGENGYTF.

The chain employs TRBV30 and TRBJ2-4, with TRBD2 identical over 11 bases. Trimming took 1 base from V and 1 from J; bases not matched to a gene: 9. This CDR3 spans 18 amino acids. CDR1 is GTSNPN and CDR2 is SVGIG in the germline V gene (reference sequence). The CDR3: CAWSGGSSGRWAKNIQYF. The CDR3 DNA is TGTGCCTGGAGTGGAGGTTCTAGCGGGAGGTGGGCCAAAAACATTCAGTACTTC.

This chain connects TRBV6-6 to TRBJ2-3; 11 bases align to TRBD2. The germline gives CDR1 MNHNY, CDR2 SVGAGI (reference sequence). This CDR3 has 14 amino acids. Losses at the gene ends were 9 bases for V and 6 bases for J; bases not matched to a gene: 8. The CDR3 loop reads CASSGRADRDTQYF. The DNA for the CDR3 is TGTGCCAGTAGCGGGAGGGCCGATCGGGATACGCAGTATTTT.

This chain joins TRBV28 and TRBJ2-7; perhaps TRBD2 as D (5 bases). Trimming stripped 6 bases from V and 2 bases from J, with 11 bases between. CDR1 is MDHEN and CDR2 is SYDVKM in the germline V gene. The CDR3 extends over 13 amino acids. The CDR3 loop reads CASRESGAYEQYF. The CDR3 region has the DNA TGTGCCAGCAGGGAGAGCGGCGCCTACGAGCAGTACTTC.

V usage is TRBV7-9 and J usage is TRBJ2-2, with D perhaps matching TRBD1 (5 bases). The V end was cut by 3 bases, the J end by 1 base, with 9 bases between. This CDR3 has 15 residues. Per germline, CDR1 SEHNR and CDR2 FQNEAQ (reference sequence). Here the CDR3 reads CASSFRDWNTGELFF. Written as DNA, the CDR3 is TGTGCCAGCAGCTTCAGGGATTGGAACACCGGGGAGCTGTTTTTT.

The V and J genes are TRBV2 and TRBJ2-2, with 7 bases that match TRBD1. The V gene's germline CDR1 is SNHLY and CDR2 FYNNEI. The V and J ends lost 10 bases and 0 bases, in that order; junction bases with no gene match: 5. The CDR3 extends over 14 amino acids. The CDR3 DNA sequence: TGTGCCACCCGACAGGGTTCGAACACCGGGGAGCTGTTTTTT. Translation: CATRQGSNTGELFF. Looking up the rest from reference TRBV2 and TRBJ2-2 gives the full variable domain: EPEVTQTPSHQVTQMGQEVILRCVPISNHLYFYWYRQILGQKVEFLVSFYNNEISEKSEIFDDQFSVERPDGSNFTLKIRSTKLEDSAMYFCATRQGSNTGELFFGEGSRLTVL.

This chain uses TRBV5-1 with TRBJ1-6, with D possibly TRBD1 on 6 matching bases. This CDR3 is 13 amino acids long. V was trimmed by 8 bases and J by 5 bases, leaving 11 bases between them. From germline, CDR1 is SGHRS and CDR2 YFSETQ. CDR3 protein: CASRDIDNSPLHF. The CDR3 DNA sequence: TGCGCCAGTAGGGACATTGATAATTCACCCCTCCACTTT.